This T cell receptor beta chain was sequenced during a study of T cell responses to AZD1222 COVID-19 vaccine listed by TCRdb under 2021. Some background on the complete study: A total of more than 230 trial participants underwent TCR sequencing, of whom 200 to 220 received two doses of AZD1222 and about 26 received two doses of the MenACWY control vaccine. Enrollment into the trials was organized by age into subgroups of 18-55, 56-69 and 70-plus years, and those subgroups contained roughly 140, 27 and 60 TCR-sequenced participants, respectively. Broad study findings and their caveats: Spike-specific TCR breadth and depth rose significantly after two AZD1222 doses compared with day 0 and with MenACWY recipients. In the small 56-69-year group, the increase in depth fell short of significance, most likely because of low power. The vaccine-associated CD4 TCRs covered the entire spike protein, and the dominant responses fell in regions 160-218 and 743-854. Epitopes outside the regions mutated in the B.1.351 and B.1.1.7 variants were reportedly recognized by nearly half of the unique spike-specific TCRs. Because no day 14 peak-response samples were available, the repertoires could be characterized only after the peak T cell response. Conclusions about previously exposed vaccinees are limited because only five to seven AZD1222 recipients were SARS-CoV-2 seropositive at baseline. Most participants were white British and females outnumbered males, and the authors suggested that clonal diversity may have been underestimated.

Notes on this clone: Its antigen is unknown. Per-nucleotide qualities are absent, and no much larger clonotype sits a single base away.

Read against the paper, the sample's time point label means: baseline before first vaccination. In light of the paper, this sample's treatment or condition label describes: meningococcal conjugate vaccine given as trial control. Samples from vaccinated people were obtained from the UK trials COV001 and COV002, which included a single-blind randomized controlled phase 2/3 trial of AZD1222 (ChAdOx1 nCoV-19) in healthy adults. Trial participant PBMC samples were collected at day 0 and day 28 after the second dose for TCRbeta chain sequencing. The CDR3 regions of human TCRbeta chains were subjected to immunosequencing. On the authors' methods: TCRs in the repertoires were matched against a reference library of SARS-CoV-2-specific TCRs that had been generated with the MIRA antigen-specificity platform. Breadth meant the fraction of unique TCRs that were SARS-CoV-2-associated, whereas depth meant the fraction of total T cells that were SARS-CoV-2-associated. Using the MIRA data, every spike-specific TCR was mapped to the spike region that the TCR reacted to and assigned to either a CD4 or a CD8 class. Log10-transformed breadth and depth values were compared by one-way ANOVA with Sidak's multiple comparisons tests. In TCRdb, the immuneACCESS table is reduced to in-frame sequences with V and J assigned. These tables do not hold every clone; where another copy was compared, an unresolved V gene accounts for under half, and the others remain unexplained. The V and J calls and clone size come from that table; D and trimming were worked out from the DNA. The sample table holds some 120,000 clones, of which 88% were seen once. Approximately 19% of the sample goes to the ten largest clones.

The CDR3 starts with the cysteine, ends with the phenylalanine, and has 13 residues. The CDR3 DNA has 39 bases and is translated from base 1. From a lookup of the germline V gene (reference sequence), CDR1 and CDR2 are LGHDT and YNNKEL. The trim is 8 bases for V and 0 bases for J, with a gap of 8 bases between the germline ends. This chain joins TRBV3-1 (or the pseudogene TRBV3-2) to TRBJ1-3; no D gene can be assigned with confidence. This TCR was sampled from an adult in good health. This material consisted of peripheral blood, taken on day 0 of MenACWY control vaccination. The CDR3 corresponds to CASQLRSGNTIYF. The DNA sequence follows: TGTGCCAGCCAACTACGCTCTGGAAACACCATATATTTT.